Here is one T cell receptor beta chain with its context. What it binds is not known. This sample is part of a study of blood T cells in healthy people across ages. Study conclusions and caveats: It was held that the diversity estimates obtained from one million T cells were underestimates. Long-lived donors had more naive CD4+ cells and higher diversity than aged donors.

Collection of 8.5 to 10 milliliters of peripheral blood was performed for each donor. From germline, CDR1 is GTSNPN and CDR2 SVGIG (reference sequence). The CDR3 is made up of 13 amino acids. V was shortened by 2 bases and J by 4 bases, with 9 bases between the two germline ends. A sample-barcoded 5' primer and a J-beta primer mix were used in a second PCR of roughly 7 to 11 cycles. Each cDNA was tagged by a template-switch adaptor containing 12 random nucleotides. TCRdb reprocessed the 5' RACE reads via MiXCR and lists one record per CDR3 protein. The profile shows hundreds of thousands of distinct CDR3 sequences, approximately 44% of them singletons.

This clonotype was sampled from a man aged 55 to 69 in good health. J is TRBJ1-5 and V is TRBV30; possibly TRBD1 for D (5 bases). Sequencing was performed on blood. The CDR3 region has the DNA TGTGCCTGGAGTCAGGGACCAAATCAGCCCCAGCATTTT. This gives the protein CAWSQGPNQPQHF.